This T cell receptor beta chain originates from a study of CD8 T cells in ankylosing spondylitis. The authors made TCR beta libraries by quantitative 5'-RACE with molecular barcodes. One entry per CDR3 protein results from TCRdb running MiXCR on the 5' RACE reads. The sample holds more than 650,000 distinct CDR3 sequences, approximately 10% seen once. This clonotype turned up a few times. Its antigen remains unknown. Whole-study findings and limits: Seemingly characteristic of ankylosing spondylitis blood was a TCR beta motif consisting of about 8 highly homologous variants. Earlier work had already found some motif variants in reactive arthritis synovial fluid and blood. Disease-linked clones reportedly concentrated significantly in matched ankylosing spondylitis synovial fluid.

Germline-derived CDR1 and CDR2 are SQVTM and ANQGSEA. The ends were cut back, 6 bases at V and 7 bases at J, with 15 bases in the middle. The CDR3 runs to 13 residues. The chain has TRBV29-1 and TRBJ2-2; D is unclear. Sequencing was carried out using blood, either unsorted or a sorted T cell fraction (not recorded which). The receptor was isolated from a male donor with ankylosing spondylitis. The CDR3 loop reads CSVGRLFGGELFF. The CDR3 nucleotides are TGCAGCGTCGGACGGCTCTTCGGCGGGGAGCTGTTTTTT.